This is a list of T cell receptor beta chains from one sample in a study of cytomegalovirus exposure and HLA in healthy donors. Clones were sequenced by immunoSEQ multiplex PCR, and TCRdb holds only the in-frame ones, with some missing. The sample yields about 200,000 clones, around 83% seen once. Sequencing input: PBMCs. These receptors were obtained from a woman between 40 and 50 years old in good health and CMV-seronegative. The CDR3 runs from the conserved cysteine through the conserved F or W. Each record gives: D gene, clone size, J gene, V gene, CDR3 DNA, CDR3 protein. D genes are given only for firm matches. Clone size appears in some rows only: once, few, many, or a class for an expanded clone.

TRBD1 - TRBJ1-2 TRBV27 TGTGCCAGCAGCACAGGGGGCGGTTGGGATGGCTACACCTTC CASSTGGGWDGYTF
TRBD1 - TRBJ2-3 TRBV7-3 TGTGCCAGCAGCCCGGACAGGTCACGCACAGATACGCAGTATTTT CASSPDRSRTDTQYF
- few TRBJ2-7 TRBV7-9 TGTGCCAGCAGCCCGGGAGTTTTAAAATCGGCCGAGCAGTACTTC CASSPGVLKSAEQYF
TRBD2 - TRBJ2-1 TRBV11-3 TGTGCCAGCAGCTTGGGACTAGTAGGCAATGAGCAGTTCTTC CASSLGLVGNEQFF
- - TRBJ2-7 TRBV7-9 TGTGCCAGCAGCCCAGAGGGGGTAACCTACGAGCAGTACTTC CASSPEGVTYEQYF
- - TRBJ2-4 TRBV27 TGTGCCAGCAGCCCCCCCCCGGCCAGGTGGGCCAAAAACATTCAGTACTTC CASSPPPARWAKNIQYF
TRBD1 - TRBJ2-3 TRBV27 TGTGCCAGCAGCCTCTCGGGGACAGGCCCGCCTAGCACAGATACGCAGTATTTT CASSLSGTGPPSTDTQYF
TRBD1 - TRBJ2-7 TRBV19 TGTGCCAGTAGCGGACAGGGGACCTTCGACGAGCAGTACTTC CASSGQGTFDEQYF
TRBD2 - TRBJ2-1 TRBV7-3 TGTGCCAGCAGCCTACTAGCGAGCAGTTTCAGTGAGCAGTTCTTC CASSLLASSFSEQFF
- - TRBJ2-3 TRBV7-3 TGTGCCAGCAGCTTAGGAGGGATCGACTCAGATACGCAGTATTTT CASSLGGIDSDTQYF
- once TRBJ2-2 TRBV7-3 TGTGCCAGCAGCTATGCCGGGACAGGGGAGCTGTTTTTT CASSYAGTGELFF
- - TRBJ1-1 TRBV19 TGTGCCAGTTTGAACAGCCCCAAAGAAGCTTTCTTT CASLNSPKEAFF
TRBD1 - TRBJ1-2 TRBV5-1 TGCGCCAGCAGCTGGCAGTCCGGGACAGGGGATGGCTACACCTTC CASSWQSGTGDGYTF
- - TRBJ2-5 TRBV2 TGTGCCAGCAGTGAAGCCAGGGCGGGGGAGACCCAGTACTTC CASSEARAGETQYF
- - TRBJ2-7 TRBV7-8 TGTGCCAGCAGCTTAGAATTTCGCGCGGAGCAGTACTTC CASSLEFRAEQYF
- - TRBJ1-1 TRBV30 TGTGCCTGGAGTCCTTGGTTAGGTGGGGGGACTGAAGCTTTCTTT CAWSPWLGGGTEAFF
TRBD2 - TRBJ2-2 TRBV7-2 TGTGCCAGCAGCACCAGGACTAGCGGGAGAGCCGGGGAGCTGTTTTTT CASSTRTSGRAGELFF
- once TRBJ2-7 TRBV29-1 TGCAGCGTTGAAAGCCGGGACAACTACGAGCAGTACTTC CSVESRDNYEQYF
TRBD2 once TRBJ2-7 TRBV5-3 TGTGCCAGAAGCTACTGGACCGGGACTAGATCTTACGAGCAGTACTTC CARSYWTGTRSYEQYF
- - TRBJ1-2 TRBV29-1 TGCAGCGTCGACAGTCGGGCTGGCTACACCTTC CSVDSRAGYTF
- - TRBJ1-1 TRBV7-2 TGTGCCAGCAGCTCCGACAGAGACACTGAAGCTTTCTTT CASSSDRDTEAFF
- - TRBJ2-1 TRBV27 TGTGCCAGCAGTTCCAGGGGCGTGGGCAATGAGCAGTTCTTC CASSSRGVGNEQFF
TRBD2 once TRBJ2-7 TRBV9 TGTGCCAGCAGCGTAGGGGCTAGCGGGGACTACGAGCAGTACTTC CASSVGASGDYEQYF
- - TRBJ2-1 TRBV7-2 TGTGCCAGCAGCAGCGCACAGGGGGGGGGAAGCAATGAGCAGTTCTTC CASSSAQGGGSNEQFF
- few TRBJ1-2 TRBV30 TGTGCCTGGAGTGTGGGGGGGGGTGGGTATGGCTACACCTTC CAWSVGGGGYGYTF
- - TRBJ2-5 TRBV27 TGTGCCAGCAGTTTGGGGGGACAGAAAAGAGAGACCCAGTACTTC CASSLGGQKRETQYF
- - TRBJ2-7 TRBV20-1 TGCAGTGCTAGAGTGATGGAGGGCTTC CSARVMEGF
- - TRBJ2-3 TRBV7-2 TGTGCCAGCAGCGTCATGACAAGCACAGATACGCAGTATTTT CASSVMTSTDTQYF
- - TRBJ2-1 TRBV5-6 TGTGCCAGCAGCTTTTTATCGGGAGCGTTCAATGAGCAGTTCTTC CASSFLSGAFNEQFF
- - TRBJ1-4 TRBV30 TGTGCCTGGAGTGTCGGGACACTTGAAAAACTGTTTTTT CAWSVGTLEKLFF
TRBD2 - TRBJ2-5 TRBV5-4 TGTGCCAGCAGCTTGGGACTAGCGGGAGTTTCAGAGACCCAGTACTTC CASSLGLAGVSETQYF
TRBD1 once TRBJ2-7 TRBV6-5 TGTGCCAGCAGTAACCGGGACAGAGCCTACGAGCAGTACTTC CASSNRDRAYEQYF
- once TRBJ2-6 TRBV7-6 TGTGCCAGCAGCTCAGACTCTGGGGCCAACGTCCTGACTTTC CASSSDSGANVLTF
- - TRBJ2-1 TRBV7-9 TGTGCCAGCAGCCCCCCGGAGGTCTTGGATGAGCAGTTCTTC CASSPPEVLDEQFF
- once TRBJ1-2 TRBV18 TGTGCCAGCTCAGCCCTCGACAGCCTCTATGGCTACACCTTC CASSALDSLYGYTF
TRBD1 - TRBJ1-4 TRBV6-5 TGTGCCAGCAAGGTTACAGGGGCAACTAATGAAAAACTGTTTTTT CASKVTGATNEKLFF
- - TRBJ2-3 TRBV27 TGTGCCAGCAGTTTCGACAGGCTAACAGATACGCAGTATTTT CASSFDRLTDTQYF
- - TRBJ2-1 TRBV5-1 TGCGCCAGCAGCGCTAGTTCGGCCAATGAGCAGTTCTTC CASSASSANEQFF
- - TRBJ1-1 TRBV7-9 TGTGCCAGCAGCTTAATTCAGATGGAAGCTTTCTTT CASSLIQMEAFF
- - TRBJ2-7 TRBV11-3 TGTGCCAGCAGCCTATTGAGCTCGGGCGAGCAGTACTTC CASSLLSSGEQYF
TRBD1 - TRBJ1-5 TRBV6-6 TGTGCCAGCAGTTACCTACAGGGGAGTAAGAATCAGCCCCAGCATTTT CASSYLQGSKNQPQHF
- - TRBJ2-5 TRBV18 TGTGCCAGCTTGGACAGTTCCCAAGAGACCCAGTACTTC CASLDSSQETQYF
- - TRBJ2-1 TRBV6-1 TGTGCCAGCAGTGAAAATAGATATGAGCAGTTCTTC CASSENRYEQFF
- - TRBJ2-1 TRBV5-1 TGCGCCAGCAGCTCTAGGCGAGAGCAGTTCTTC CASSSRREQFF
- few TRBJ1-2 TRBV6-5 TGTGCCAGCAGTTCAAAGACAGGTTATTGGGGCTACACCTTC CASSSKTGYWGYTF
- few TRBJ2-7 TRBV15 TGTGCCACCAGCAGAGATCGCCTTTACGAGCAGTACTTC CATSRDRLYEQYF
- - TRBJ2-2 TRBV6-1 TGTGCCAGCAGGGGGTTTGCGGGGCACGGGGAGCTGTTTTTT CASRGFAGHGELFF
TRBD2 once TRBJ2-7 TRBV4-1 TGCGCCAGCAGCCAAAGATTAGGGACTAGTAACTACGAGCAGTACTTC CASSQRLGTSNYEQYF
- - TRBJ2-7 TRBV30 TGTGCCTGGAGTGCCGTCGCGATCGAGCAGTACTTC CAWSAVAIEQYF
- - TRBJ2-7 TRBV27 TGTGCCAGCAGTTTCGGGGAGTCCTACGAGCAGTACTTC CASSFGESYEQYF
TRBD1 - TRBJ2-5 TRBV7-8 TGTGCCAGCAGCTTAACGAAAGACAGGGACCAAGAGACCCAGTACTTC CASSLTKDRDQETQYF
TRBD1 - TRBJ2-3 TRBV5-1 TGCGCCAGCAGCCTGGGACAGGTAGTTTCAGATACGCAGTATTTT CASSLGQVVSDTQYF
- once TRBJ2-7 TRBV19 TGTGCCAGTAGTCCGGGGGTCGACTACGAGCAGTACTTC CASSPGVDYEQYF
- - TRBJ2-1 TRBV19 TGTGCCAGTACCCCGGCCCCAGGTATTGGGTATGAGCAGTTCTTC CASTPAPGIGYEQFF
TRBD1 - TRBJ2-7 TRBV6-1 TGTGCCAGCAGTATAACCGGGACAGGACCCTACGAGCAGTACTTC CASSITGTGPYEQYF